This T cell receptor (beta chain) came from a study of shared T cell receptors in the human thymus. This clone was counted only a few times. Clones were read by immunoSEQ multiplex PCR, and TCRdb kept only the in-frame ones, dropping some. Altogether hundreds of thousands of clones are present, around 87% being singletons, with the ten largest covering about 0.0094%. V dropped 6 bases and J dropped 2; count of bases not matched to a gene: 9. Germline V gene sequence: CDR1 MDHEN, CDR2 SYDVKM. The CDR3 is 16 amino acids. These data are also associated with another study on human thymus T cells. Turning to that study: Donors consisted of healthy Finnish infants (having corrective surgery for congenital heart defects). Corrective heart surgery yielded resections, and these provided the thymus tissue. Related research has reported that thymic repertoires overlap highly among unrelated individuals.

V and J are TRBV28 and TRBJ2-7, with 11 bases matching TRBD1. This TCR was recovered from a boy less than two years old with a congenital heart defect. The specimen was thymocytes. The CDR3 DNA sequence: TGTGCCAGCAGGGGGGTACGGACAGGGGGCCCCTACGAGCAGTACTTC. Translating it yields CASRGVRTGGPYEQYF.